These 20 T cell receptor beta chains were sequenced from one sample in a study of TIL therapy for anti-PD-1-resistant metastatic lung cancer. The libraries were made with immunoSEQ v3. Some clones are missing from TCRdb's copy, which holds only in-frame ones; the method was immunoSEQ multiplex PCR. The sample includes approximately 97,000 clones, around 71% of them seen just once. Time point: pre-treatment sample, taken before nivolumab and TIL therapy. Tumor tissue came from excised metastases, mostly pleural nodules or supraclavicular lymph nodes. The source was tumor tissue, collected at baseline. These TCRs come from a person between 25 and 80 years old with non-small cell lung cancer.

This clone was counted between two and nine times. The chain links TRBV6-6 to TRBJ1-5, with 9 positions matching TRBD1. Trimming cost V 5 bases and J 4 bases; bases outside gene matches: 3. There are 14 residues in the CDR3. The V gene's germline CDR1 is MNHNY and CDR2 SVGAGI (reference sequence). CDR3 sequence: CASSPGTGNQPQHF. The CDR3 DNA sequence: TGTGCCAGCAGTCCCGGGACAGGGAATCAGCCCCAGCATTTT.

This clone was counted only a few times. The V call is TRBV6-2 or TRBV6-3, the J call TRBJ1-1; a possible D gene is TRBD1 (6 bases). The germline V gene has CDR1 MNHEY and CDR2 SVGEGT. With 2 bases removed from V and 6 bases from J, the gap between germline ends came to 13 bases. This CDR3 region has 14 residues. The CDR3, as DNA: TGTGCCAGCAGTTACGGCTGGGGGGCCGCTGAAGCTTTCTTT. It yields the protein CASSYGWGAAEAFF.

This chain uses TRBV7-2 with TRBJ1-3; TRBD1 agrees at 8 bases. This CDR3 comprises 15 residues. Looked up from germline, CDR1 is SGHTA and CDR2 is FQGNSA. V trimming: 2 bases; J trimming: 4 bases; junction bases outside the gene matches: 4. CDR3 bases: TGTGCCAGCAGCTTAATGGGACAGGTGGGAAACACCATATATTTT. Translated: CASSLMGQVGNTIYF.

The V call is TRBV4-3, the J call TRBJ1-6; D is unclear. The V gene lost 0 bases and the J gene lost 12 bases, with 12 bases spanning the gap. Germline V CDR1 and CDR2: LGHNA, YSLEER. This CDR3 is built from 14 residues. CDR3 region: CASSQELLQVPLHF. The DNA of the CDR3 is TGCGCCAGCAGCCAAGAGCTCCTCCAGGTACCCCTCCACTTT.

This rearrangement joins TRBV6-5 to TRBJ1-2; no firm D call. This CDR3 has 14 residues. Trimming stripped 2 bases from V and 3 bases from J, with 10 bases between. Germline V gene data show CDR1 as MNHEY and CDR2 as SVGAGI. CDR3 residues: CASSYQREYYGYTF. Written as DNA, the CDR3 is TGTGCCAGCAGTTACCAGAGGGAGTACTATGGCTACACCTTC.

The rearrangement links TRBV19 to TRBJ2-3; 14 bases map to TRBD2. Germline assignment: CDR1 LNHDA and CDR2 SQIVND (reference sequence). V lost 8 bases and J lost 4; bases outside the gene matches: 5. The CDR3 spans 15 residues. For the CDR3, the DNA is TGTGCCAGTGCCACGGGACTAGCGGGAGCAGATACGCAGTATTTT. It encodes CASATGLAGADTQYF.

The chain joins TRBV5-1 to TRBJ1-5, with D tentatively TRBD1 (6 bases). CDR3 length equals 14 residues. V shed 1 base and J shed 5 bases, with 10 bases lying between them. Germline V gene data show CDR1 as SGHRS and CDR2 as YFSETQ. CDR3 sequence (DNA): TGCGCCAGCAGCTTGTCAGGGGCGGATCAGCCCCAGCATTTT. Translating gives CASSLSGADQPQHF.

This clone was observed a handful of times. The chain is built from TRBV5-6 and TRBJ1-6; the D gene is possibly TRBD1 (6 bases). Germline V CDR1 and CDR2: SGHDT, YYEEEE. The CDR3 consists of 16 residues. With 4 bases removed from V and 10 bases from J, the gap between germline ends came to 21 bases. CDR3 bases: TGTGCCAGCAGCGTGTACCGGGAGATCGACAGGTCACCCCTCCACTTT. It translates to CASSVYREIDRSPLHF.

CDR3 in amino acids: CASSERTGVAEAFF. The CDR3 DNA sequence: TGTGCCAGCAGTGAAAGGACAGGGGTGGCTGAAGCTTTCTTT. V and J are TRBV2 and TRBJ1-1, with 9 bases aligning to TRBD1. The CDR3 consists of 14 residues. Germline V gives CDR1 SNHLY, CDR2 FYNNEI. Losses at the gene ends were 2 bases for V and 6 bases for J; bases not matched to a gene: 4.

The rearrangement uses TRBV20-1 and TRBJ2-3; D gene uncertain. The CDR3 runs 11 residues. Trimming stripped 2 bases from V and 5 bases from J, with 5 bases between. The germline CDR1 and CDR2 sequences are DFQATT and SNEGSKA (reference sequence). For the CDR3, the DNA is TGCAGTGCTAGATCACGAGATACGCAGTATTTT. As protein: CSARSRDTQYF.

The V and J genes are TRBV29-1 and TRBJ1-3; unclear D gene. V shed 2 bases and J shed 8 bases, with 16 bases lying between them. The germline V gene has CDR1 SQVTM and CDR2 ANQGSEA. This CDR3 comprises 14 residues. The CDR3 protein is CSVESDSNDHTIYF. The DNA for the CDR3 is TGCAGCGTTGAATCGGACTCTAACGACCACACCATATATTTT. Full variable domain (rest looked up from reference TRBV29-1 and TRBJ1-3): SAVISQKPSRDICQRGTSLTIQCQVDSQVTMMFWYRQQPGQSLTLIATANQGSEATYESGFVIDKFPISRPNLTFSTLTVSNMSPEDSSIYLCSVESDSNDHTIYFGEGSWLTVV.

This chain links TRBV13 with TRBJ2-5, with D maybe TRBD1 (6 bases). The CDR3 covers 14 residues. Germline V CDR1 and CDR2: PRHDT, FYEKMQ (reference sequence). The V and J ends lost 5 bases and 5 bases respectively, with 15 bases between them. CDR3 DNA: TGTGCCAGCAGCCCGCGGACAGACAGGGAGACCCAGTACTTC. This encodes CASSPRTDRETQYF.

This clone occurred once. The gene calls are TRBV28 and TRBJ2-4, with 7 bases that match TRBD1. The CDR3 runs to 13 residues. V lost 9 bases and J lost 6; bases outside the gene matches: 8. Germline CDR1 and CDR2: MDHEN and SYDVKM. The CDR3 DNA reads as TGTGCCAGTCAGACAGGGTGGAGAAACATTCAGTACTTC. This sequence encodes CASQTGWRNIQYF.

CDR3 loop: CAWSPRGQSGNKKLFF. In DNA form, the CDR3 reads TGTGCCTGGAGTCCCCGCGGACAGTCGGGAAATAAAAAACTGTTTTTT. This chain links TRBV30 with TRBJ1-4; possibly TRBD1 for D (6 bases). Trimming cost V 2 bases and J 9 bases, with 22 bases left between them. The CDR3 loop spans 16 amino acids. Per germline, CDR1 GTSNPN and CDR2 SVGIG (reference sequence).

J is TRBJ1-1 and V is TRBV10-3; unclear D gene. Per the germline V gene, CDR1 is ENHRY and CDR2 is SYGVKD. The CDR3 loop spans 13 amino acids. V lost 0 bases, J lost 1 base, and 3 bases lay in between. The CDR3: CAISESRNTEAFF. CDR3 bases: TGTGCCATCAGTGAGTCCAGGAACACTGAAGCTTTCTTT.

The sample holds a few counts of this clone. The chain has TRBV15 and TRBJ1-5, with D maybe TRBD1 (6 bases). Trimming took 4 bases from V and 5 from J, leaving 15 bases between them. This CDR3 has 15 amino acids. The germline V gene has CDR1 LNHNV and CDR2 YYDKDF (reference sequence). The DNA of the CDR3 is TGTGCCACCAGCATGCGTGGGGGGCTGGATCAGCCCCAGCATTTT. It is translated as CATSMRGGLDQPQHF.

This clone was detected a few times. V is TRBV4-1 and J is TRBJ2-1; TRBD1 might be the D (6 bases). V dropped 1 base and J dropped 7 bases, with 17 bases sitting between them. The CDR3 has 16 residues. Germline V CDR1 and CDR2: MGHRA, YSYEKL. The CDR3 DNA sequence: TGCGCCAGCAGCCAAGTTGGGGACATCTTACTAAATGAGCAGTTCTTC. This sequence encodes CASSQVGDILLNEQFF.

The CDR3 loop reads CAWRRTPGSNEQFF. The CDR3 DNA reads TGTGCCTGGCGGAGGACCCCCGGTTCCAATGAGCAGTTCTTC. The rearrangement links TRBV30 to TRBJ2-1, with a possible D match to TRBD2 (5 bases). The V end was cut by 5 bases, the J end by 6 bases, with 17 bases between. The CDR3 runs to 14 residues. CDR1 is GTSNPN, CDR2 SVGIG, per germline (reference sequence).

The chain uses TRBV7-9 and TRBJ1-2, with TRBD1 as a possible D gene (5 bases). Trimming removed 7 bases from V and 7 bases from J, with 16 bases in between. Germline assignment: CDR1 SEHNR and CDR2 FQNEAQ (reference sequence). This CDR3 is built from 13 residues. The CDR3 spells CASTNGTQGGYTF. In nucleotides, the CDR3 is TGTGCCAGCACCAACGGGACTCAGGGTGGCTACACCTTC.

The V and J genes are TRBV7-2 and TRBJ2-5; perhaps TRBD2 as D (7 bases). CDR3 length: 14 residues. Germline V lookup: CDR1 SGHTA, CDR2 FQGNSA. Trimming stripped 6 bases from V and 2 bases from J, with 13 bases between. CDR3 region: CASSYRGAQETQYF. In DNA form, the CDR3 reads TGTGCCAGCAGTTATCGGGGGGCTCAAGAGACCCAGTACTTC.